This entry lists 2 T cell receptor beta chains sequenced from one sample in a study of regulatory T cells in long-lasting Graves disease (dated by TCRdb to the early 2020s). Receptor libraries were prepared by multiplex PCR. Reads for this sample came from an Illumina HiSeq 4000. To build TCR beta libraries, CDR3 regions were amplified by Arm-PCR using iRepertoire HTBI primers. TCRdb itself trimmed the public reads at Q25 with fastp, ran MiXCR and retained productive beta chains. Here each entry gathers all rows of one CDR3 protein and keeps the most common genes and DNA. Recorded for this sample are approximately 440,000 distinct CDR3 sequences; 15% to 20% of them occurred a single time. The ten largest make up 12% of the sample. The time point label corresponds to: newly diagnosed GD, antithyroid drugs for less than 3 months. For both TCR sequencing and RNA sequencing, RNA was extracted from PBMCs in TRIzol.

These data also featured in a second study, about T cells in Graves' hyperthyroidism and ophthalmopathy.

The starting material was peripheral blood mononuclear cells (PBMCs), obtained at new diagnosis, from a patient treated with antithyroid drugs. The source of these receptors is a man aged 35 to 55 with Graves disease. Donor details come from another sample of the same person, matched by shared clones.

The rearrangement links TRBV25-1 to TRBJ2-2; TRBD2 matches 13 bases. This CDR3 has 17 amino acids. Germline V gene sequence: CDR1 MGHDK, CDR2 SYGVNS. The ends lost 5 bases at V and 5 bases at J; junction bases unmatched: 8. The CDR3 bases are TGTGCCAGCAGTTGGGGTAGACTAGCGGGAGGTACCGGGGAGCTGTTTTTT. Encoded protein: CASSWGRLAGGTGELFF. The variable domain in full, with the rest retrieved from reference TRBV25-1 and TRBJ2-2, is EADIYQTPRYLVIGTGKKITLECSQTMGHDKMYWYQQDPGMELHLIHYSYGVNSTEKGDLSSESTVSRIRTEHFPLTLESARPSHTSQYLCASSWGRLAGGTGELFFGEGSRLTVL.

J is TRBJ2-1 and V is TRBV10-1, with D maybe TRBD1 (5 bases). V was trimmed by 5 bases and J by 2 bases, leaving 16 bases between them. Looked up from germline, CDR1 is WNHNN and CDR2 is SYGVQD (reference sequence). The length of the CDR3 is 16 residues. This CDR3 reads CASSRSTARTYNEQFF. The CDR3, as DNA: TGCGCCAGCAGTAGATCGACAGCGCGGACCTACAATGAGCAGTTCTTC.